This T cell receptor (beta chain) was found in a study of T cell clusters in autoimmune cytopenias. The length of the CDR3 is 15 residues. Germline CDR1 DFQATT, CDR2 SNEGSKA (reference sequence). One tube held mixed TRB-A and TRB-B primer pools for touch-down PCR. Using the multiplex PCR reads, TCRdb records one entry per CDR3 protein without DNA. Across roughly 8,100 distinct CDR3 sequences, the top ten clones capture 5% to 7% of the sample. Study findings and constraints: No experiment has yet validated the function of the T cell clusters defined in silico. Clustering suggested that physiological T cell clusters were missing in primary autoimmune cytopenia patients. No cluster-lack signature appeared between secondary cytopenia and chronic lymphocytic leukemia patients, apparently due to lymphoma masking.

TRB amplification used 250 ng of peripheral blood genomic DNA. Notes on this clonotype: Its matching antigen is unknown.

The V and J genes are TRBV20-1 and TRBJ1-5; no DNA is available, so the TRBD1 call from TCRdb remains unchecked. Sequencing used peripheral blood. The clonotype was recovered from a human donor with an autoimmune cytopenia or autoimmune hepatitis (not recorded which). Here the CDR3 reads CSALDAGHSNQPQHF.